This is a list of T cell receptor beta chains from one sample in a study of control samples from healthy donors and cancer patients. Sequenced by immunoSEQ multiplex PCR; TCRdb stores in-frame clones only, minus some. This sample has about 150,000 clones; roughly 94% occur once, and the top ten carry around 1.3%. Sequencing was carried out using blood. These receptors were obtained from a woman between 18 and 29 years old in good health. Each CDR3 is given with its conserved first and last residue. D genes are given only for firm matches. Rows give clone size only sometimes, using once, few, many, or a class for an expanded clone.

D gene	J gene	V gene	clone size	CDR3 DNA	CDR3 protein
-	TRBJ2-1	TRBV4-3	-	TGCGCCAGCAGCCAAGAATCCCCGGTGAGCTCCTACAATGAGCAGTTCTTC	CASSQESPVSSYNEQFF
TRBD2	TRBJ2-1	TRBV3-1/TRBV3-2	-	TGTGCCAGCAGCCAAGATAGCATAGCGGGGTACAATGAGCAGTTCTTC	CASSQDSIAGYNEQFF
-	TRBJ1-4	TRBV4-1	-	TGCGCCAGCAGCCGAACCGAAATCCAGCAGAGCCTTAATGAAAAACTGTTTTTT	CASSRTEIQQSLNEKLFF
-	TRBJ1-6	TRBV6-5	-	TGTGCCAGCAGTTACCGAGGGAATTCACCCCTCCACTTT	CASSYRGNSPLHF
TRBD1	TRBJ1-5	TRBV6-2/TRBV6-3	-	TGTGCCAGCAGTTACTCTGGGGCAGGGGGTTTTCAGCCCCAGCATTTT	CASSYSGAGGFQPQHF
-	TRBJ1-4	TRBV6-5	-	TGTGCCAGCAGCCCAAGCCAAGCAACTAATGAAAAACTGTTTTTT	CASSPSQATNEKLFF
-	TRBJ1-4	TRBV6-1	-	TGTGCCAGCAGTGACGCAGGGGAAAGTGAAAAACTGTTTTTT	CASSDAGESEKLFF
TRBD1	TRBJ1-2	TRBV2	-	TGTGCCAGCAGTGAGCAGGGGGAGTACCTAGGATATGGCTACACCTTC	CASSEQGEYLGYGYTF
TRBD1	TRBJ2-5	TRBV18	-	TGTGCCAGCTCACCGCCCGGCAGGGGGCGCGGCGAGACCCAGTACTTC	CASSPPGRGRGETQYF
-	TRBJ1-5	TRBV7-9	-	TGTGCCAGCAGCTTAGAAGGACAGTACAATCAGCCCCAGCATTTT	CASSLEGQYNQPQHF
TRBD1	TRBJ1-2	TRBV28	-	TGTGCCAGCAAAGGGACAGGGGCTTCTCACACCTTC	CASKGTGASHTF
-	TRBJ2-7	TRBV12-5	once	TGTGCTAGTGGTTTGGATAGCGGCTACGAGCAGTACTTC	CASGLDSGYEQYF
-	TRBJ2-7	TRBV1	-	TGCACCAGCAGCCAAAAGCACGGCGGGAGAAGCCCCTACGAGCAGTACTTC	CTSSQKHGGRSPYEQYF
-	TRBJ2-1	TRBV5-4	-	TGTGCCAGCAGCCAGTGGGAGAGCTCCTACAATGAGCAGTTCTTC	CASSQWESSYNEQFF
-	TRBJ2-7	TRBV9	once	TGTGCCAGCAGCGAGACGGGGCTTTCCTACGAGCAGTACTTC	CASSETGLSYEQYF
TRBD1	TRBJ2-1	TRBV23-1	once	TGCGCCAGCAGGGGAATAGACAGGGGGTTTTCATGGGAGCAGTTCTTC	CASRGIDRGFSWEQFF
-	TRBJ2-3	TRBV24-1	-	TGTGCCACCAGTGAAATTCTGGATACGCAGTATTTT	CATSEILDTQYF
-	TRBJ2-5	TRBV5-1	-	TGCGCCAGCAGCTGGACAAACGGAGAGACCCAGTACTTC	CASSWTNGETQYF
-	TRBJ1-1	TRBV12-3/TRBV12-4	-	TGTGCCAGCAGTTCAGCCCTCTCTGAAGCTTTCTTT	CASSSALSEAFF
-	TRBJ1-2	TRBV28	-	TGTGCCAGCAGTTTAGGACTTCGGGTTTACTATGGCTACACCTTC	CASSLGLRVYYGYTF